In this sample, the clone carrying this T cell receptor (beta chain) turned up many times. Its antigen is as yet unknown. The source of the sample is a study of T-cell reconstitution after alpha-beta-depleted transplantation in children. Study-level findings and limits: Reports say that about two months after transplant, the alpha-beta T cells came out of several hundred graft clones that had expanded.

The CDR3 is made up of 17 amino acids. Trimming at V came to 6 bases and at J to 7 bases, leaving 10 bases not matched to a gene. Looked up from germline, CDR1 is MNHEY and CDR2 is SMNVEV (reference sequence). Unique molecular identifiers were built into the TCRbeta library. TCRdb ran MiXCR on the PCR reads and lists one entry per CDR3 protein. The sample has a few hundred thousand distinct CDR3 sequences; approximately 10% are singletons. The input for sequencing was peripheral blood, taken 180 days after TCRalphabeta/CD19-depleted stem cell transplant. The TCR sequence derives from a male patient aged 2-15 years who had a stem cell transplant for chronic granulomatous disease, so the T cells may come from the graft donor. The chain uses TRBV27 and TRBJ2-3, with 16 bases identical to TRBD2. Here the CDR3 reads CASRPPGLAGGLNTQYF. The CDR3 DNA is TGTGCCAGCAGGCCGCCGGGACTAGCGGGAGGGCTAAATACGCAGTATTTT.